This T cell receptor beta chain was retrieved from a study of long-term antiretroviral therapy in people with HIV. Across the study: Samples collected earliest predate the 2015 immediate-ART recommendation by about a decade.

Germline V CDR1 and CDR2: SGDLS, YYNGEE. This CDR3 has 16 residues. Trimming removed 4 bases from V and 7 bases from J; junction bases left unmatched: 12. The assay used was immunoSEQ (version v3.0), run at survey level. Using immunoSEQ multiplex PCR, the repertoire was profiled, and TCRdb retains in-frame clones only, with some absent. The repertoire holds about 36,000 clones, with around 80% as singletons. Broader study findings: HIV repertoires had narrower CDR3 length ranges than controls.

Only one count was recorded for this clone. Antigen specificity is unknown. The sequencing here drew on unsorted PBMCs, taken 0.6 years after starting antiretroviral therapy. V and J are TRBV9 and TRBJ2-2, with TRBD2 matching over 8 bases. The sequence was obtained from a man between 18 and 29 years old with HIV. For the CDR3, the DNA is TGTGCCAGCAGCCCCCGGGGGGGACCCGTGAACGGGGAGCTGTTTTTT. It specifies CASSPRGGPVNGELFF.